The 8 T cell receptor beta chains below all came from one sample that was sequenced in a study of breast tumors, draining lymph nodes, adjacent tissues. Axillary draining lymph nodes of breast cancer patients supplied the node samples. Each CDR3 protein is one row after TCRdb ran MiXCR on the multiplex PCR reads. The sample has roughly 130,000 distinct CDR3 sequences; 30% to 35% are singletons. The sequenced sample consisted of axillary lymph node tissue. Receptor source: a female donor with breast cancer. Some clones in this sample may be carry-over from other donors' samples.

This clonotype was observed many times. J is TRBJ1-5 and V is TRBV6-1, with 7 bases identical to TRBD1. The germline gives CDR1 MNHNS, CDR2 SASEGT. Trimming at V came to 3 bases and at J to 4 bases, leaving 12 bases not matched to a gene. The CDR3 loop spans 17 amino acids. The CDR3, as DNA: TGTGCCAGCAGTGAGCTCCCCGGGACAGCGTTTAATCAGCCCCAGCATTTT. Translating gives CASSELPGTAFNQPQHF.

This clonotype was seen repeatedly, ten times or more. A read error is possible here, since a much larger clone lies one base away. J is TRBJ1-6 and V is TRBV19; 9 bases map to TRBD1. Germline V gene sequence: CDR1 LNHDA, CDR2 SQIVND (reference sequence). CDR3 length: 14 amino acids. As DNA, the CDR3 is TGTGCCGGTAGTAGGACAGGGGCTAATTCACCCCTCCACTTT. It specifies CAGSRTGANSPLHF. Variable domain in full (rest from reference TRBV19 and TRBJ1-6): DGGITQSPKYLFRKEGQNVTLSCEQNLNHDAMYWYRQDPGQGLRLIYYSQIVNDFQKGDIAEGYSVSREKKESFPLTVTSAQKNPTAFYLCAGSRTGANSPLHFGNGTRLTVT.

This clonotype appeared many times. V usage is TRBV7-2 and J usage is TRBJ1-4, with D hard to call. The CDR3 has 14 residues. Germline V gene sequence: CDR1 SGHTA, CDR2 FQGNSA. Trimming stripped 1 base from V and 4 bases from J, with 7 bases between. Here the CDR3 reads CASSLGLGNEKLFF. CDR3 coding DNA: TGTGCCAGCAGCTTAGGTCTGGGTAATGAAAAACTGTTTTTT.

Regarding this clonotype: A read error is possible here, since a much larger clone lies one base away. The chain uses TRBV20-1 and TRBJ2-4; no firm D call. V lost 2 bases, J lost 6 bases, and 11 bases lay in between. This CDR3 has 13 amino acids. Per germline, CDR1 DFQATT and CDR2 SNEGSKA (reference sequence). The CDR3 sequence: CSARIQTANIQYF. CDR3 DNA sequence: TGCAGTGCTAGAATTCAGACCGCAAACATTCAGTACTTC.

This clonotype appeared many times. The V gene is TRBV6-1, the J gene TRBJ2-5; TRBD2 agrees at 9 bases. CDR3 length: 14 amino acids. The ends lost 4 bases at V and 6 bases at J; junction bases unmatched: 6. Germline V gives CDR1 MNHNS, CDR2 SASEGT. The CDR3, as DNA: TGTGCCAGCAGTGGGCCAGCGGGGGGACAGACCCAGTACTTC. Its translation is CASSGPAGGQTQYF.

In this sample, this clonotype turned up many times. The chain's CDR3 is CASSPTSGVEKLFF. Here the CDR3 DNA reads TGTGCCAGCAGCCCAACGTCGGGGGTTGAAAAACTGTTTTTT. The V gene is TRBV5-5, the J gene TRBJ1-4; D is possibly TRBD1 (5 bases). Germline V CDR1 and CDR2: SGHKS, YYEKEE (reference sequence). This CDR3 is 14 amino acids long. Deletions cut 4 bases from V and 7 bases from J, with 14 bases between.

This clonotype was observed many times. The rearrangement links TRBV20-1 to TRBJ2-7; a possible D gene is TRBD2 (6 bases). Germline V gene data show CDR1 as DFQATT and CDR2 as SNEGSKA (reference sequence). The V and J ends lost 7 bases and 0 bases respectively, with 13 bases between them. The CDR3 has 13 amino acids. The DNA for the CDR3 is TGCAGTGTCCAGATCGGGAGCTCCTACGAGCAGTACTTC. Amino acids: CSVQIGSSYEQYF.

The chain couples TRBV10-3 to TRBJ1-2, with no clear D. The CDR3 contains 12 residues. The ends were cut back, 6 bases at V and 4 bases at J, with 9 bases in the middle. From germline, CDR1 is ENHRY and CDR2 SYGVKD. CDR3 amino acids: CAISSVPYGYTF. CDR3 in DNA: TGTGCCATCAGCAGTGTCCCCTATGGCTACACCTTC.